This TCR beta chain is drawn from a study of regulatory T cells in long-lasting Graves disease. Arm-PCR of CDR3 regions and iRepertoire HTBI primers were used to build TCR beta libraries. In TCRdb, the multiplex PCR reads were re-called with MiXCR into one record per CDR3 protein. The sample lists some 370,000 distinct CDR3 sequences, about 20% occurring once. Sample time point: persistent/refractory GD, antithyroid drugs over 5 years with positive TRAb. The TCR library used RNA extracted from PBMCs. V lost 0 bases, J lost 4 bases, and 7 bases lay in between. Germline V gene data show CDR1 as LNHNV and CDR2 as YYDKDF (reference sequence). The CDR3 totals 14 residues.

The J gene is TRBJ1-5, the V gene TRBV15; D remains ambiguous. This receptor was obtained from a female donor with Graves disease. Specimen: peripheral blood mononuclear cells (PBMCs), collected when the disease was refractory, from a patient treated with antithyroid drugs. CDR3 coding DNA: TGTGCCACCAGCAGAGACAAGGTAAATCAGCCCCAGCATTTT. This gives the protein CATSRDKVNQPQHF.